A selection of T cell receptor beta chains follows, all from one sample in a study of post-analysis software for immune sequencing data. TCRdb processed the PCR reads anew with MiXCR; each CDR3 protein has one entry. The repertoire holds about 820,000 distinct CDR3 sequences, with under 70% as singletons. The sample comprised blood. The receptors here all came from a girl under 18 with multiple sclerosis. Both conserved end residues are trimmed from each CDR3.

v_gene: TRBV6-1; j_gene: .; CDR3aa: ASRPSFVQAGQGRYEQY
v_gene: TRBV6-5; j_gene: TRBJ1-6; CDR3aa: ASSFRAGALH
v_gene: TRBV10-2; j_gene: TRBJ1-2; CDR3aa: ASSDSWTGNYGYT
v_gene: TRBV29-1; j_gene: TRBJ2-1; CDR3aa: SVQGRARSYNERF
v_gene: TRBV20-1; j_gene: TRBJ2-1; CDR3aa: SAKTANNEQF
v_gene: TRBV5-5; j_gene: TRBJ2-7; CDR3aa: ASSTPLTGSSYEQY
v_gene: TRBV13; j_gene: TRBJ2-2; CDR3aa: ASSPRLGPNTGELF
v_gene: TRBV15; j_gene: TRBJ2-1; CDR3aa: ATSRQGDGGEQF
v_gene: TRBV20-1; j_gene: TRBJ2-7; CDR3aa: SASPGQGANEQY
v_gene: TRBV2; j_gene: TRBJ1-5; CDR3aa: ASRWTVSNQPQH
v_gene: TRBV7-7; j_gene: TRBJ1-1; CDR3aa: ASSPLGTEAF
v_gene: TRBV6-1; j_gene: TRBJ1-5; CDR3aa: ASTRGPNQPQH
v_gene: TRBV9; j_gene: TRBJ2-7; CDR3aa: ASSVELAGGYEQY
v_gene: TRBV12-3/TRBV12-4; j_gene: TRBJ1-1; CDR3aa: ASSGSPGGEAF
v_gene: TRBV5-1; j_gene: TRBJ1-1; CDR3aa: ASSLRAGGTEAF
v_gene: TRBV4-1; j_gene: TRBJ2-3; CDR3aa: ASSPGPADTQY
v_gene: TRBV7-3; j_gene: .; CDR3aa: ASSLRGRTIEGNEQY
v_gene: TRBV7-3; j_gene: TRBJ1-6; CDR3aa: ASSLRGEHNSPLH
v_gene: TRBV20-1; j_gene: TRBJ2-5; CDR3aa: SAVQRLAGKQETQY
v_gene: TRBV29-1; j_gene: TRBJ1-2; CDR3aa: SVAVQGRGYT
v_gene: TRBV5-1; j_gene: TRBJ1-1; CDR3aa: ASFGAGLTEAF
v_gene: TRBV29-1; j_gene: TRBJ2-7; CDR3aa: SASTGDLYEQY
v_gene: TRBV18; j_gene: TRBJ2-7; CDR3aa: ASSPPDLAVAKY
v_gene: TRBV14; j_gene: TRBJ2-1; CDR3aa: VSSQGGTGRF
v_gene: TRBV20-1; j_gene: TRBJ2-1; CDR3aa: GAPVASGGASYEQF
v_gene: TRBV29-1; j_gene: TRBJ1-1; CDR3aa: SASPGQGIRNTEAF
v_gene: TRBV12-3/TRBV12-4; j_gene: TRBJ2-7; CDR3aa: ASSLQVGGSYEQY
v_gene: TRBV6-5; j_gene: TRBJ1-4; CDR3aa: ASRLTGVHEKLF